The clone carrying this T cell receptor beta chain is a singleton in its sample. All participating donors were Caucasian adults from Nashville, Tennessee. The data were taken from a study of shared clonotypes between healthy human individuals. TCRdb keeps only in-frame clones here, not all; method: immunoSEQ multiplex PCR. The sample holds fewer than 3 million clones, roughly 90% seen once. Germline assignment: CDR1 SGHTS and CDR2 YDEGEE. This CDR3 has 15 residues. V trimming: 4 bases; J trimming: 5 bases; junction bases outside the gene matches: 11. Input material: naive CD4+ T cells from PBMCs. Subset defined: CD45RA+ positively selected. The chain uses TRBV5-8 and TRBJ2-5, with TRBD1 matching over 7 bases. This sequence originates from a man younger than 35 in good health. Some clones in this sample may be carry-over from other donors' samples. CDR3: CASSRPRQGFETQYF. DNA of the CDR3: TGTGCCAGCAGCCGACCCCGACAGGGTTTTGAGACCCAGTACTTC.